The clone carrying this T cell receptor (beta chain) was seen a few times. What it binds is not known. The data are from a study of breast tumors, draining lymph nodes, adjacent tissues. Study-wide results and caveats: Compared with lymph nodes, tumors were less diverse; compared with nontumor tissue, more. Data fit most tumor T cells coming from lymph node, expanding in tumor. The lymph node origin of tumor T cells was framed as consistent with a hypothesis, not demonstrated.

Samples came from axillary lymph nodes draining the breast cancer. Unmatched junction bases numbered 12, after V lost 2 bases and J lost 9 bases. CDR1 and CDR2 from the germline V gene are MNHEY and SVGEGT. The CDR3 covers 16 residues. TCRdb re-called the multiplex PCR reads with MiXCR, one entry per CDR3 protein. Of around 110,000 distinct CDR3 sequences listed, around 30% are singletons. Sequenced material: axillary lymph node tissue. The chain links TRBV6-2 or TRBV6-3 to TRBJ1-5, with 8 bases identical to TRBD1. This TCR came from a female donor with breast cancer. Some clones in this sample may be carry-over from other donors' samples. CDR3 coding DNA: TGTGCCAGCAGTTACCGGGGACAGGCCCGCGTGGGGCCCCAGCATTTT. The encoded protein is CASSYRGQARVGPQHF.